This TCR beta chain was recovered during a study of beta chain features in type 1 diabetes. The wider study: Cell yields, gender and age were similar in healthy donors and patients.

This CDR3 is built from 19 residues. Germline CDR1 KGHSH, CDR2 LQKENI. With 3 bases clipped from V and 2 bases from J, the junction kept 15 bases outside the gene matches. Details on this clone: As yet, its antigen is unknown.

As every portion of the isolated RNA was reverse transcribed, the sequencing read expressed TCRB transcripts. For naive, central memory and regulatory T cell samples, reads averaged approximately 3.9 million. Libraries were prepared by immunoSEQ multiplex PCR; TCRdb keeps only in-frame clonotypes and omits some of them. The sample has under 350,000 clones, about 13% seen once. Study-wide points: Using cDNA template may skew counts toward highly expressing activated cells. VDJ junctions sequenced from type 1 diabetes patients showed fewer insertions and more deletions. Within each of all four CD4+ subsets, Type 1 diabetes patients had TCRB CDR3s that were moderately but significantly shorter.

The sequence was collected from a man aged 30 to 39 with type 1 diabetes. The chain is built from TRBV18 and TRBJ2-3; the match to TRBD1 covers 9 bases. Sequencing was carried out using naive CD4+ T cells from blood. The CDR3 coding sequence is TGTGCCAGCTCACCCGGGACAGGGAGTCCTAGCGGCTCCACAGATACGCAGTATTTT. Protein: CASSPGTGSPSGSTDTQYF.